This TCR beta chain comes out of a study of OX40 agonist ivuxolimab in advanced cancers. Whole-study findings and limits: Patients who responded partially at 0.1-3.0 mg/kg showed clonal expansion ranking among the lowest.

The V end was cut by 3 bases, the J end by 1 base, with 8 bases between. This CDR3 spans 14 amino acids. Per the germline V gene, CDR1 is MNHNS and CDR2 is SASEGT. Profiled with immunoSEQ multiplex PCR; TCRdb holds only in-frame clones, not every one. The table has 35,000 to 50,000 clones, roughly 90% seen once; the top ten hold 0.5% to 0.6%. In the case of this clone: Its antigen is currently unknown.

The material sequenced was CD4+ or CD8+ T cells sorted from blood, taken in a trial of the OX40 agonist ivuxolimab. The chain joins TRBV6-1 to TRBJ2-3; D uncertain. The source of this sequence is an adult with an advanced solid tumor such as melanoma, head and neck, liver or kidney cancer. CDR3 nucleotide sequence: TGTGCCAGCAGTGAGAATCATCGCACAGATACGCAGTATTTT. The encoded protein is CASSENHRTDTQYF.